This section outlines one T cell receptor beta chain sequence together with its context. The sample is drawn from a study of blood T cell repertoires in COVID-19. The germline V gene encodes CDR1 GTSNPN and CDR2 SVGIG (reference sequence). The V end was cut by 1 base, the J end by 6 bases, with 15 bases between. The CDR3 has 14 amino acids. As originally analysed: Quantification of nucleated cells was approximated via reference gene primer amplification. Sequencing used immunoSEQ multiplex PCR; TCRdb keeps in-frame clones, though not all of them. Clonal size and the V and J genes are those of that table, whereas D and trimming came from the DNA. The repertoire holds roughly 300,000 clones, nearly 90% seen once, with approximately 5% in the top ten.

Material for sequencing was PBMCs or T cells enriched from blood (not recorded which). This TCR was recovered from a woman in her twenties or thirties who had recovered from COVID-19. This chain joins TRBV30 and TRBJ1-1; D gene unclear. DNA for the CDR3: TGTGCCTGGAGTGGAGGGAGGTCTTTGGCTGAAGCTTTCTTT. It translates to CAWSGGRSLAEAFF.